Shown below are 22 T cell receptor beta chains from a single sample sequenced in a study of radiotherapy plus CTLA-4 blockade in lung cancer. Generated by immunoSEQ multiplex PCR, the TCRdb table keeps only in-frame clones and is missing some. The sample includes 81,000 or so clones, around 83% of them seen just once. Source: peripheral blood, taken from a patient treated with radiotherapy plus ipilimumab. These receptors were taken from a human donor with non-small cell lung cancer that progressed on radiotherapy plus ipilimumab.

The rearrangement uses TRBV4-2 and TRBJ2-1; TRBD2 matches 7 bases. V trimming: 0 bases; J trimming: 2 bases; junction bases outside the gene matches: 4. Germline lookup yields CDR1 LGHNA and CDR2 YNFKEQ. This CDR3 is built from 16 residues. The chain's CDR3 is CASSQDPGLAYNEQFF. CDR3 DNA sequence: TGTGCCAGCAGCCAAGACCCCGGACTAGCCTACAATGAGCAGTTCTTC.

The chain couples TRBV4-1 to TRBJ1-3; a possible D gene is TRBD1 (6 bases). CDR3 length: 17 residues. In germline, CDR1 is MGHRA, CDR2 YSYEKL. The V end was cut by 4 bases, the J end by 0 bases, with 16 bases between. The CDR3 coding sequence is TGCGCCAGCAGCCTCCCACACGGGGGCAACTCTGGAAACACCATATATTTT. Protein: CASSLPHGGNSGNTIYF.

This clone came up a few times. The chain couples TRBV11-2 to TRBJ2-1; 14 nucleotides match TRBD2. The CDR3 runs to 15 residues. V lost 5 bases to trimming and J lost 8 bases; unmatched junction nucleotides: 5. Germline CDR1 SGHAT, CDR2 FQNNGV. CDR3 nucleotides: TGTGCCAGCAGCCCCAGACTAGCGGGAGGGGATGAGCAGTTCTTC. Residues: CASSPRLAGGDEQFF.

This rearrangement joins TRBV7-2 to TRBJ2-3; the D gene is possibly TRBD2 (6 bases). The CDR3 extends over 19 amino acids. Germline V gene data show CDR1 as SGHTA and CDR2 as FQGNSA. V was clipped by 0 bases and J by 5 bases, with 24 bases between them. The CDR3 coding sequence is TGTGCCAGCAGCTTAGCCCTCCCCACTTGGGCGGGAAGGGGAGATACGCAGTATTTT. Protein: CASSLALPTWAGRGDTQYF. The whole variable domain, remainder taken from reference TRBV7-2 and TRBJ2-3, is GAGVSQSPSNKVTEKGKDVELRCDPISGHTALYWYRQSLGQGLEFLIYFQGNSAPDKSGLPSDRFSAERTGGSVSTLTIQRTQQEDSAVYLCASSLALPTWAGRGDTQYFGPGTRLTVL.

This clone was picked up a small number of times. The chain recombines TRBV28 with TRBJ2-4; D is perhaps TRBD1 (6 bases). The CDR3 runs to 17 residues. Per germline, CDR1 MDHEN and CDR2 SYDVKM. Trimming cost V 7 bases and J 0 bases, with 19 bases left between them. The CDR3 DNA follows: TGTGCCAGCACCCCCCGGATGGACAGAGAAGCCAAAAACATTCAGTACTTC. This encodes CASTPRMDREAKNIQYF.

This chain uses TRBV9 with TRBJ2-3; possibly TRBD1 or TRBD2 for D (5 bases each). V was cut by 1 base and J by 1 base, with 13 bases left in between. In germline, CDR1 is SGDLS, CDR2 YYNGEE. The CDR3 extends over 16 amino acids. For the CDR3, the DNA is TGTGCCAGCAGCGTAAAAACGGGGCTGGGCACAGATACGCAGTATTTT. This sequence encodes CASSVKTGLGTDTQYF.

The chain carries TRBV4-1 and TRBJ2-2; 8 bases fit TRBD1. CDR3 length: 18 residues. From germline, CDR1 is MGHRA and CDR2 YSYEKL. Trimming took 0 bases from V and 4 from J; bases not matched to a gene: 10. CDR3 region: CASSQDSGWTGTTGELFF. The CDR3 nucleotides are TGCGCCAGCAGCCAAGATTCGGGTTGGACAGGGACCACCGGGGAGCTGTTTTTT.

The chain has TRBV2 and TRBJ2-7, with TRBD1 matching 7 bases. The V gene's germline CDR1 is SNHLY and CDR2 FYNNEI. Germline trimming cut 6 bases from V and 2 bases from J; bases unmatched to any gene: 4. The CDR3 has 13 residues. CDR3 loop: CASRDRKPYEQYF. Written as DNA, the CDR3 is TGTGCCAGCAGGGACAGGAAGCCCTACGAGCAGTACTTC.

The chain joins TRBV7-8 to TRBJ2-1; 7 bases align to TRBD1. The CDR3 runs 15 residues. CDR1 is SGHVS, CDR2 FQNEAQ, per germline. The V and J ends lost 1 base and 4 bases, in that order; junction bases with no gene match: 4. Here the CDR3 DNA reads TGTGCCAGCAGCTTAGGAGGGGGCGCTTACAATGAGCAGTTCTTC. It is translated as CASSLGGGAYNEQFF.

V is TRBV2 and J is TRBJ2-7; possible D gene TRBD1, 6 bases. CDR1 and CDR2 (germline): SNHLY, FYNNEI. This CDR3 has 17 amino acids. The ends were cut back, 5 bases at V and 2 bases at J, with 22 bases in the middle. CDR3 sequence (DNA): TGTGCCAGCAGTCCAAACTTCAGACAGGTCTCCACCTACGAGCAGTACTTC. The encoded protein is CASSPNFRQVSTYEQYF.

The V and J genes are TRBV7-8 and TRBJ1-5; D call uncertain. CDR3 length equals 15 residues. Germline V gives CDR1 SGHVS, CDR2 FQNEAQ. V was clipped by 5 bases and J by 1 base, with 12 bases between them. The CDR3 DNA reads as TGTGCCAGCAGCCGGCTCGGACTGAGCAATCAGCCCCAGCATTTT. Its protein is CASSRLGLSNQPQHF.

The CDR3 region has the DNA TGCAGTGCGCCCCACGGCGGCTACACCTTC. The encoded protein is CSAPHGGYTF. This sequence joins TRBV20-1 and TRBJ1-2, with D unclear. Germline CDR1 reads DFQATT; CDR2 reads SNEGSKA (reference sequence). CDR3 size: 10 residues. Trimming stripped 6 bases from V and 8 bases from J, with 10 bases between.

A single count supports this clone. The junction differs from germline at one of its ends, possibly a read error. Within the sample, other DNA sequences also encode this same CDR3. The chain links TRBV5-1 to TRBJ2-2; 9 bases are a match to TRBD1. Germline CDR1 SGHRS, CDR2 YFSETQ. The CDR3 totals 15 residues. The CDR3 nucleotides read TGCGCCAGCAGCCCCAGGACAGGGGAGACCGGAGAGCTGTTTTTT. It encodes CASSPRTGETGELFF.

This clone has more than one count but fewer than ten. V usage is TRBV7-2 and J usage is TRBJ1-1; D gene ambiguous. This CDR3 is 14 amino acids long. The V gene lost 5 bases and the J gene lost 0 bases, with 10 bases spanning the gap. From germline, CDR1 is SGHTA and CDR2 FQGNSA. Here the CDR3 reads CASSLLTLNTEAFF. The CDR3 DNA reads TGTGCCAGCAGCCTCCTAACACTGAACACTGAAGCTTTCTTT.

This chain connects TRBV27 to TRBJ1-2; 9 bases match TRBD1. The CDR3 runs to 15 residues. V trimming: 6 bases; J trimming: 3 bases; junction bases outside the gene matches: 8. Germline loops: CDR1 MNHEY, CDR2 SMNVEV (reference sequence). As DNA, the CDR3 is TGTGCCAGCAGAACGGGACAGGGACTTTACTATGGCTACACCTTC. Amino acids: CASRTGQGLYYGYTF.

This chain uses TRBV25-1 with TRBJ2-1; 11 positions match TRBD2. This CDR3 has 18 amino acids. Germline V CDR1 and CDR2: MGHDK, SYGVNS. With V trimmed by 2 bases and J by 1 base, 7 bases remained unmatched. The chain's CDR3 is CASSELAGGSHSYNEQFF. CDR3 nucleotide sequence: TGTGCCAGCAGTGAACTAGCGGGAGGCTCTCATTCCTACAATGAGCAGTTCTTC.

This clone turned up a few times. V usage is TRBV7-9 and J usage is TRBJ1-3, with a tentative D call TRBD1 (5 bases). V was clipped by 1 base and J by 8 bases, with 12 bases between them. This CDR3 contains 14 residues. Looked up from germline, CDR1 is SEHNR and CDR2 is FQNEAQ (reference sequence). CDR3 coding DNA: TGTGCCAGCAGCTTAGTATCGGGGCCGGACACCATATATTTT. Amino acid sequence: CASSLVSGPDTIYF.

This chain uses TRBV4-2 with TRBJ2-3; D is unresolved. This CDR3 contains 16 residues. Germline CDR1 LGHNA, CDR2 YNFKEQ. V dropped 0 bases and J dropped 1 base, with 11 bases sitting between them. The CDR3 sequence is CASSQDASRGTDTQYF. CDR3 in DNA: TGTGCCAGCAGCCAAGATGCGTCTAGGGGCACAGATACGCAGTATTTT.

This clone appeared a few times. The chain employs TRBV6-5 and TRBJ1-3; D uncertain. V was trimmed by 6 bases and J by 1 base, leaving 10 bases between them. This CDR3 region has 14 residues. Germline loops: CDR1 MNHEY, CDR2 SVGAGI. Here the CDR3 DNA reads TGTGCCAGCAGCTCCGGGTTGTCTGGAAACACCATATATTTT. Translating gives CASSSGLSGNTIYF.

The chain couples TRBV7-6 to TRBJ2-7; D is unclear. The CDR3 loop spans 14 amino acids. Germline V lookup: CDR1 SGHVS, CDR2 FNYEAQ. Trimming removed 1 base at V and 4 bases at J, with 11 bases between. CDR3 coding DNA: TGTGCCAGCAGCTTAGGTGGTGGGATATACGAGCAGTACTTC. Protein: CASSLGGGIYEQYF. The full variable domain, rest sourced from reference TRBV7-6 and TRBJ2-7, is GAGVSQSPRYKVTKRGQDVALRCDPISGHVSLYWYRQALGQGPEFLTYFNYEAQQDKSGLPNDRFSAERPEGSISTLTIQRTEQRDSAMYRCASSLGGGIYEQYFGPGTRLTVT.

The genes are TRBV4-1 and TRBJ2-7; D ambiguous. Trimming pared 6 bases from V and 0 bases from J, leaving 18 bases between. Looked up from germline, CDR1 is MGHRA and CDR2 is YSYEKL. This CDR3 has 16 residues. CDR3 in DNA: TGCGCCAGCAGTCCCGGGCGTGGCCTTAGCTCCTACGAGCAGTACTTC. Encoded protein: CASSPGRGLSSYEQYF.

The chain carries TRBV30 and TRBJ2-3, with 7 bases fitting TRBD2. This CDR3 comprises 14 residues. Germline assignment: CDR1 GTSNPN and CDR2 SVGIG (reference sequence). The ends lost 3 bases at V and 0 bases at J; junction bases unmatched: 3. CDR3 in DNA: TGTGCCTGGAGCGGGGGGTTTAGCACAGATACGCAGTATTTT. This gives the protein CAWSGGFSTDTQYF.